The present T cell receptor beta chain was sequenced within a study of patients and donors after allogeneic stem cell transplantation. The V end lost 4 bases, the J end lost 7 bases, and 8 bases lay between the germline ends. Germline V gives CDR1 LNHNV, CDR2 YYDKDF (reference sequence). The CDR3 is 12 residues long. TCRdb reprocessed the RT-PCR reads via MiXCR and lists one record per CDR3 protein. This table holds roughly 200,000 distinct CDR3 sequences, around two fifths found once. Sequenced sample: blood, either unsorted or a sorted T cell fraction (not recorded which). The sequence derives from a human donor who was either an allogeneic HSCT recipient or a stem cell or donor lymphocyte infusion donor (not recorded which). It is not recorded whose cells these are; they may come from a transplant donor. This chain links TRBV15 with TRBJ2-1; D is uncertain. CDR3 coding DNA: TGTGCCACCAGCAATACCCTAAATGAGCAGTTCTTC. Its protein is CATSNTLNEQFF.